This section outlines one TCR beta chain sequence together with its context. Its antigen is unknown. Germline V gene sequence: CDR1 LGHNA, CDR2 YNFKEQ. V lost 2 bases, J lost 5 bases, and 13 bases lay in between. The CDR3 runs 14 residues. Primers for the PCR totalled 60 Vbeta and 13 Jbeta. Measured with immunoSEQ multiplex PCR; TCRdb has only the in-frame clones, and not every one. The sample gives approximately 150,000 clones, around 72% of which show up once; about 2.3% is in the top ten. The data originate from a study of cytomegalovirus exposure and HLA in healthy donors. Points from the study as a whole: Investigators reported some 150 TCR beta chains as tied to cytomegalovirus. According to a later analysis, donors in an Asian-associated ancestry cluster reportedly had fewer N-insertions than the approximately 670-donor mean.

Donors had nominal health at sampling but likely had unrecorded immune exposures. The specimen sequenced was PBMCs. The origin of this receptor is a female donor in good health and CMV-seronegative. This sequence joins TRBV4-2 and TRBJ2-7; D not certain. The CDR3 coding sequence is TGTGCCAGCAGCCAAAGAATGAGCGTCGACGAGCAGTACTTC. Translating it yields CASSQRMSVDEQYF.